Following are 15 T cell receptor beta chains from one sample sequenced in a study of T cells in localized non-small cell lung cancer. The data were produced by immunoSEQ multiplex PCR, yet TCRdb's version contains in-frame clones alone and is incomplete. The sample yields more than 20,000 clones, 65% to 85% seen once. The sample here was PBMCs, taken before any cancer treatment. The source is a man aged 35-75 years with stage II lung adenocarcinoma.

This clone has only a few counts. J is TRBJ2-4 and V is TRBV6-5; D uncertain. This CDR3 contains 14 residues. CDR1 is MNHEY and CDR2 is SVGAGI in the germline V gene. Trimming removed 6 bases from V and 5 bases from J, with 14 bases in between. The CDR3 is CASRRSVTENIQYF. The DNA of the CDR3 is TGTGCCAGCAGAAGGAGTGTCACAGAAAACATTCAGTACTTC.

The CDR3 DNA sequence: TGTGCCAGCTCAGAGGGTGCAACTAATGAAAAACTGTTTTTT. Amino acids: CASSEGATNEKLFF. The chain uses TRBV18 and TRBJ1-4; unclear D gene. V shed 5 bases and J shed 0 bases, with 7 bases lying between them. Germline assignment: CDR1 KGHSH and CDR2 LQKENI. CDR3 size: 14 residues.

The V and J genes are TRBV2 and TRBJ1-1; D not resolved. Germline loops: CDR1 SNHLY, CDR2 FYNNEI. This CDR3 region has 13 residues. Trimming stripped 3 bases from V and 4 bases from J, with 9 bases between. The DNA of the CDR3 is TGTGCCAGCAGTGAGATGGGATTCACTGAAGCTTTCTTT. Amino acid sequence: CASSEMGFTEAFF.

The chain is built from TRBV11-2 and TRBJ1-2; possible D gene TRBD1, 6 bases. The V gene's germline CDR1 is SGHAT and CDR2 FQNNGV. There are 13 residues in the CDR3. Trimming took off 2 bases at V and 4 bases at J, with 8 bases between the two ends. CDR3 region: CASSLTGSYGYTF. The CDR3 region has the DNA TGTGCCAGCAGCTTAACAGGGAGCTATGGCTACACCTTC. The variable domain in full, with the rest retrieved from reference TRBV11-2 and TRBJ1-2, is EAGVAQSPRYKIIEKRQSVAFWCNPISGHATLYWYQQILGQGPKLLIQFQNNGVVDDSQLPKDRFSAERLKGVDSTLKIQPAKLEDSAVYLCASSLTGSYGYTFGSGTRLTVV.

About this clone itself: Within the sample, other DNA sequences also encode this same CDR3. The chain couples TRBV5-4 to TRBJ2-2, with 10 nucleotides matching TRBD2. V lost 4 bases and J lost 1; bases outside the gene matches: 7. The CDR3 has 17 residues. The germline V gene encodes CDR1 SGHNT and CDR2 YYREEE (reference sequence). The CDR3 nucleotides read TGTGCCAGCAGCGGCTCACTAGCGGGGCTGAACACCGGGGAGCTGTTTTTT. Its protein is CASSGSLAGLNTGELFF. Supplemented by reference TRBV5-4 and TRBJ2-2, the full variable domain reads ETGVTQSPTHLIKTRGQQVTLRCSSQSGHNTVSWYQQALGQGPQFIFQYYREEENGRGNFPPRFSGLQFPNYSSELNVNALELDDSALYLCASSGSLAGLNTGELFFGEGSRLTVL.

This sequence joins TRBV7-9 and TRBJ2-2; D possibly corresponds to TRBD1 (6 bases). There are 15 residues in the CDR3. Trimming took off 5 bases at V and 0 bases at J, with 10 bases between the two ends. Germline CDR1 SEHNR, CDR2 FQNEAQ (reference sequence). CDR3 loop: CASSSGQTNTGELFF. The CDR3 nucleotides read TGTGCCAGCAGCAGTGGACAGACGAACACCGGGGAGCTGTTTTTT.

The rearrangement joins TRBV4-3 to TRBJ2-1, with 8 positions matching TRBD1. The CDR3 spans 16 residues. Germline CDR1 reads LGHNA; CDR2 reads YSLEER. The V gene end was trimmed by 0 bases and the J gene end by 7 bases; junction bases not matched to a gene: 8. CDR3 nucleotide sequence: TGCGCCAGCAGCCAAGATGGGCAGGGGGCTTATAATGAGCAGTTCTTC. Translation gives CASSQDGQGAYNEQFF.

This clone was seen only a few times. The V and J genes are TRBV6-6 and TRBJ1-5; no clear D. CDR1 and CDR2 from the germline V gene are MNHNY and SVGAGI (reference sequence). V dropped 6 bases and J dropped 0 bases, with 9 bases sitting between them. This CDR3 comprises 14 residues. This chain's CDR3 is CASRMDVSNQPQHF. The CDR3 nucleotides read TGTGCCAGCAGGATGGACGTTAGCAATCAGCCCCAGCATTTT.

The chain is built from TRBV7-8 and TRBJ1-1; tentatively, D is TRBD1 (5 bases). V was cut by 5 bases and J by 6 bases, with 10 bases left in between. CDR3 size: 12 residues. Germline V gene lookup returns CDR1 SGHVS and CDR2 FQNEAQ. CDR3 protein: CASSPGGAEAFF. The CDR3 region has the DNA TGTGCCAGCAGCCCGGGGGGAGCTGAAGCTTTCTTT.

This rearrangement joins TRBV23-1 to TRBJ2-1, with D hard to call. Being an ORF, TRBV23-1 has a function that is uncertain. With 0 bases removed from V and 5 bases from J, the gap between germline ends came to 5 bases. The CDR3 totals 13 residues. DNA for the CDR3: TGCGCCAGCAGTCAATCGAGCCACAATGAGCAGTTCTTC. Protein sequence: CASSQSSHNEQFF.

V gene TRBV7-9 combines with J gene TRBJ1-3; TRBD1 matches at 7 bases. J gave up 3 bases and V 6 bases, and 17 bases lay outside the gene matches. Germline CDR1 SEHNR, CDR2 FQNEAQ (reference sequence). The CDR3 length is 18 residues. CDR3 sequence (DNA): TGTGCCAGCAGAGCAGGGGGTGAGGGACATCCGTTTGGAAACACCATATATTTT. This encodes CASRAGGEGHPFGNTIYF.

CDR3 nucleotide sequence: TGTGCCAGCTCAGCCGACGGGGGGACTACTGAAGCTTTCTTT. It translates to CASSADGGTTEAFF. The rearrangement joins TRBV18 to TRBJ1-1, with D perhaps TRBD1 (5 bases). Germline assignment: CDR1 KGHSH and CDR2 LQKENI. The CDR3 covers 14 residues. V shed 5 bases and J shed 5 bases, with 15 bases lying between them.

The chain combines TRBV7-2 with TRBJ1-3; TRBD1 matches at 7 bases. The CDR3 length is 16 residues. CDR1 is SGHTA, CDR2 FQGNSA, per germline. V gave up 4 bases and J gave up 2 bases; unmatched junction bases: 8. The chain's CDR3 is CASSSTGTVAGNTIYF. The CDR3 nucleotides are TGTGCCAGCAGCTCCACCGGGACAGTGGCTGGAAACACCATATATTTT.

The genes are TRBV10-3 and TRBJ1-1; D might be TRBD1 (5 bases). The CDR3 has 14 amino acids. Per germline, CDR1 ENHRY and CDR2 SYGVKD. V was shortened by 6 bases and J by 1 base, with 12 bases between the two germline ends. For the CDR3, the DNA is TGTGCCATCAGCCGAAAACAGGAGAACACTGAAGCTTTCTTT. Translating gives CAISRKQENTEAFF.

The chain employs TRBV5-6 and TRBJ1-6, with 7 bases that match TRBD1. Unmatched junction bases numbered 8, after V lost 4 bases and J lost 4 bases. The CDR3 spans 16 residues. The germline gives CDR1 SGHDT, CDR2 YYEEEE. The CDR3 nucleotides are TGTGCCAGCAGCCCGGCCCTGGACAGGTATAATTCACCCCTCCACTTT. The encoded protein is CASSPALDRYNSPLHF.